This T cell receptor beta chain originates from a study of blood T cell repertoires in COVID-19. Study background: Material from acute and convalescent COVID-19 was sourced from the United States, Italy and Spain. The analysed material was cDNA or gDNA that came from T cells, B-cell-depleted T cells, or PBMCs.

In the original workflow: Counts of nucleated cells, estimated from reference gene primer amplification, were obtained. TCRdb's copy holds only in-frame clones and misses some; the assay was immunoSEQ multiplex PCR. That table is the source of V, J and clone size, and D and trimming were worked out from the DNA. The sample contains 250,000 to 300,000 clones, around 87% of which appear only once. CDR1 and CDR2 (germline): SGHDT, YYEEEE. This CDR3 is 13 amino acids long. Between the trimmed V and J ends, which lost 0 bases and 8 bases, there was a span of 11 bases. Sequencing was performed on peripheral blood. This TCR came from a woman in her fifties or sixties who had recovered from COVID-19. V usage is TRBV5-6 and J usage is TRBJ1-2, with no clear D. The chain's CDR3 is CASSLVSDWGYTF. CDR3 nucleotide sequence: TGTGCCAGCAGCTTGGTCTCAGATTGGGGCTACACCTTC.